This entry concerns a single T cell receptor beta chain. Its antigen is currently unknown. Amplification used 60 Vbeta primers and 13 Jbeta primers. The table came from immunoSEQ multiplex PCR; TCRdb's copy has only in-frame clones and leaves some out. Counted here are around 200,000 clones, roughly 79% occurring once; the ten biggest clones make up about 2.1%. This sample was included in a study of cytomegalovirus exposure and HLA in healthy donors. Study context: A data release that came early held approximately 85 million unique TCRs from HLA-typed donors. The study's findings and limits: An analysis done earlier found most TCR beta V segments productive about 87% or about 30% of the time. Most CMV-associated TCR beta chains were later found to appear HLA-restricted.

Germline CDR1 is MNHEY and CDR2 is SMNVEV (reference sequence). The CDR3 covers 14 residues. V was clipped by 9 bases and J by 0 bases; unmatched bases: 4. This sequence originates from a woman in her thirties in good health and CMV-seropositive. The rearrangement uses TRBV27 and TRBJ2-2; 7 bases are shared with TRBD1. Material: PBMCs. Written as DNA, the CDR3 is TGTGCCAGTAGGGACAGACCGAACACCGGGGAGCTGTTTTTT. Translation gives CASRDRPNTGELFF.